In this sample, the clone carrying this T cell receptor beta chain turned up once. The germline V gene has CDR1 SGHTA and CDR2 FQGTGA. The CDR3 runs 15 residues. Between the trimmed V and J ends, which lost 2 bases and 3 bases, there was a span of 14 bases. The table came from immunoSEQ multiplex PCR; TCRdb's copy has only in-frame clones and leaves some out. The profile shows around 180,000 clones, about 81% of them singletons. This specimen belongs to a study of blood T cell repertoires in COVID-19. The TCR was taken from an elderly woman with COVID-19, enrolled during active disease. The sample consisted of peripheral blood. This rearrangement joins TRBV7-3 to TRBJ2-7; D perhaps matches TRBD2 (5 bases). The CDR3 DNA is TGTGCCAGCAGCTTACGCGGCGGGTCCTTCTACGAGCAGTACTTC. It is translated as CASSLRGGSFYEQYF.